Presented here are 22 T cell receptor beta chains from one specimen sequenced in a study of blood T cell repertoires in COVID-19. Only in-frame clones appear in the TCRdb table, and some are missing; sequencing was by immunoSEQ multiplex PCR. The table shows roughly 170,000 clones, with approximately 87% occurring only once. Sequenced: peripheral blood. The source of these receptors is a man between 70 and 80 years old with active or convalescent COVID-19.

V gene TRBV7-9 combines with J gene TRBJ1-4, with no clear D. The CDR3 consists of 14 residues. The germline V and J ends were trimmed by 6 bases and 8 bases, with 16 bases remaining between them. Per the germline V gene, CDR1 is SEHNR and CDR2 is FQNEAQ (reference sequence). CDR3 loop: CASRLEGFGEKLFF. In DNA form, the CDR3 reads TGTGCCAGCAGACTCGAGGGATTTGGCGAAAAACTGTTTTTT. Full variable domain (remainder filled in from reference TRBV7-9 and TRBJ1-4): DTGVSQNPRHKITKRGQNVTFRCDPISEHNRLYWYRQTLGQGPEFLTYFQNEAQLEKSRLLSDRFSAERPKGSFSTLEIQRTEQGDSAMYLCASRLEGFGEKLFFGSGTQLSVL.

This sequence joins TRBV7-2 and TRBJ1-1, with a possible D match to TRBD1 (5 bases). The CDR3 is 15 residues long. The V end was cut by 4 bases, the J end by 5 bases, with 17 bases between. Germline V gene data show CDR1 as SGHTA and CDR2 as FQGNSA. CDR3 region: CASSYLAGGRTEAFF. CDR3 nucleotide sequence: TGTGCCAGCAGCTACCTCGCCGGGGGGAGGACTGAAGCTTTCTTT.

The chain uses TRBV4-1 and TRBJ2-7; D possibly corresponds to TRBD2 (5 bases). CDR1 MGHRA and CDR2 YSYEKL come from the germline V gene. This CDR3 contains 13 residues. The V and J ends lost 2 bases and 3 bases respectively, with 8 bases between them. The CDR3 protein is CASSQRDRYEQYF. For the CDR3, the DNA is TGCGCCAGCAGCCAACGGGATCGCTACGAGCAGTACTTC.

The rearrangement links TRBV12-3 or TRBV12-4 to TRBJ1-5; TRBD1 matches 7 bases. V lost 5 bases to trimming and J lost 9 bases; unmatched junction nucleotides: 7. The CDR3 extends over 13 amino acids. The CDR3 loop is CASSAQGQGPQHF. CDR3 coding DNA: TGTGCCAGCAGTGCACAGGGGCAGGGGCCCCAGCATTTT.

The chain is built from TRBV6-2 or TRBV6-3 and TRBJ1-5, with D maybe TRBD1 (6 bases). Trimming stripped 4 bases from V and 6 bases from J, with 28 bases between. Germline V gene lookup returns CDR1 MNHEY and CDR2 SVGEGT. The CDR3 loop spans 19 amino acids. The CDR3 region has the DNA TGTGCCAGCAGTTCCGCCTCATTCACAGGGCGGGTATGGGGTCAGCCCCAGCATTTT. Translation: CASSSASFTGRVWGQPQHF.

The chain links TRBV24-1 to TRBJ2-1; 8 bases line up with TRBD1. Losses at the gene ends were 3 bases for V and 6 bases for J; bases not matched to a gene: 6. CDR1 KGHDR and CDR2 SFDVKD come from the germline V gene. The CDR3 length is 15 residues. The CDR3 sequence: CATSDQRTGSNEQFF. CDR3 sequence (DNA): TGTGCCACCAGTGATCAAAGGACAGGGAGCAATGAGCAGTTCTTC.

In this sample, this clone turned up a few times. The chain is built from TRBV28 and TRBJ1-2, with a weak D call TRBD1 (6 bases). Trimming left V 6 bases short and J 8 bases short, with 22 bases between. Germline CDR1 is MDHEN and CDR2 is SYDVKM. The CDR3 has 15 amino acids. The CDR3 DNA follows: TGTGCCAGCAGGTCCCCTCAACAGGGACCGAGGGGCTACACCTTC. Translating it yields CASRSPQQGPRGYTF.

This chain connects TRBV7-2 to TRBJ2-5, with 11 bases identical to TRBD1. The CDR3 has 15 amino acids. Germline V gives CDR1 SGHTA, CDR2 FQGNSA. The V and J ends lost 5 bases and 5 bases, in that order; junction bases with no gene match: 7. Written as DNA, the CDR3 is TGTGCCAGCAGCCTCGGACAGGGGGCGCTGGAGACCCAGTACTTC. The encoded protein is CASSLGQGALETQYF.

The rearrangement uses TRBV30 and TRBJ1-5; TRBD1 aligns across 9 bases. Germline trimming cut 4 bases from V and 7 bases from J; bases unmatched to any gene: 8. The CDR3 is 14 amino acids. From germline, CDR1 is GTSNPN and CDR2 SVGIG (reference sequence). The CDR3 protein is CAWTSGQGKQPQHF. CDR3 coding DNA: TGTGCCTGGACTTCGGGACAGGGTAAACAGCCCCAGCATTTT.

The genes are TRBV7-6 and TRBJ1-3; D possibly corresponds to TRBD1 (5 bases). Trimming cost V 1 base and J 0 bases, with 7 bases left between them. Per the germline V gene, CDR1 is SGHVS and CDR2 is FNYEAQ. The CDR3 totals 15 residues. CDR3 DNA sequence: TGTGCCAGCAGCTTAGGACAGCCCTCTGGAAACACCATATATTTT. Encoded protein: CASSLGQPSGNTIYF.

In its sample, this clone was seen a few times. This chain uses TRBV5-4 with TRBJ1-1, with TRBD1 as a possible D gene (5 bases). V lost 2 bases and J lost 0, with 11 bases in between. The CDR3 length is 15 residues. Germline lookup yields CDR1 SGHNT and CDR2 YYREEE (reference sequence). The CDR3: CASSFQGRMNTEAFF. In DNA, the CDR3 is TGTGCCAGCAGCTTTCAGGGAAGAATGAACACTGAAGCTTTCTTT.

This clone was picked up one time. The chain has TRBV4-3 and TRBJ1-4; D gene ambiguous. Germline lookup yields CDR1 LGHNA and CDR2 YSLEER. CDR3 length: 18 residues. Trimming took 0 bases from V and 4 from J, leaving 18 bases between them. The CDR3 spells CASSQDWVGFKVNEKLFF. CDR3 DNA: TGCGCCAGCAGCCAAGATTGGGTCGGGTTTAAAGTTAATGAAAAACTGTTTTTT.

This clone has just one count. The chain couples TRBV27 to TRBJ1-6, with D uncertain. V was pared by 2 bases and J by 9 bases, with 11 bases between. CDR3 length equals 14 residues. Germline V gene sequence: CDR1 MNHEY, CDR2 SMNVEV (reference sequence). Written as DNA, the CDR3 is TGTGCCAGCAGTTTAGGGCAGGTCGGTTCACCCCTCCACTTT. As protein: CASSLGQVGSPLHF.

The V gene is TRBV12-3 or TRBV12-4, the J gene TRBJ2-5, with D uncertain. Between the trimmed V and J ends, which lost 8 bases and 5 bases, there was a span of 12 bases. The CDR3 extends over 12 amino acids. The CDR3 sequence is CASLSDGETQYF. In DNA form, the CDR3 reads TGTGCCAGCCTAAGTGACGGGGAGACCCAGTACTTC.

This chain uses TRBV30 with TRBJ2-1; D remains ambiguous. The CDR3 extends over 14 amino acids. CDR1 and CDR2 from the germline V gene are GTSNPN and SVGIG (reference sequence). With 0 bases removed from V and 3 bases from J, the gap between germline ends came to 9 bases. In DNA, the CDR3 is TGTGCCTGGAGTGTGTGGTCTAACTACAATGAGCAGTTCTTC. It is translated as CAWSVWSNYNEQFF.

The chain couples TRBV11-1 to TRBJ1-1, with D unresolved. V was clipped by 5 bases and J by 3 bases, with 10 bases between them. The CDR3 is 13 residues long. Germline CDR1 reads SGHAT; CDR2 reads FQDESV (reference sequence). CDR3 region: CASSPRLYTEAFF. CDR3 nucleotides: TGTGCCAGCAGCCCCCGACTTTACACTGAAGCTTTCTTT.

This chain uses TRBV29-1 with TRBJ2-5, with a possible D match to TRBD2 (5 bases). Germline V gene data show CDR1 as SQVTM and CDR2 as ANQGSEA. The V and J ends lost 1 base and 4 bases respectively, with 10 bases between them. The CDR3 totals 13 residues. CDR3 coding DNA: TGCAGCGTTGAAGCACACCGGGGAGAGACCCAGTACTTC. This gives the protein CSVEAHRGETQYF. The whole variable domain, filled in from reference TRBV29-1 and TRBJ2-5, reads SAVISQKPSRDICQRGTSLTIQCQVDSQVTMMFWYRQQPGQSLTLIATANQGSEATYESGFVIDKFPISRPNLTFSTLTVSNMSPEDSSIYLCSVEAHRGETQYFGPGTRLLVL.

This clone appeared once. CDR3 nucleotide sequence: TGTGCCAGCAGCGGGAGCGAGCAGTACTTC. It specifies CASSGSEQYF. The rearrangement uses TRBV28 and TRBJ2-7; TRBD2 is a possible D gene (6 bases). Between the trimmed V and J ends, which lost 6 bases and 6 bases, there was a span of 6 bases. CDR3 length equals 10 residues. Germline values: CDR1 MDHEN, CDR2 SYDVKM.

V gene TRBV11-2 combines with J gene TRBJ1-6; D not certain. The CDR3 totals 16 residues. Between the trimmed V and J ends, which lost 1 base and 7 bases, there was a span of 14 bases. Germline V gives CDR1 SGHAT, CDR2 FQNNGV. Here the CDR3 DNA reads TGTGCCAGCAGCTTAGCGGGGAGAAATGGAAATTCACCCCTCCACTTT. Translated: CASSLAGRNGNSPLHF.

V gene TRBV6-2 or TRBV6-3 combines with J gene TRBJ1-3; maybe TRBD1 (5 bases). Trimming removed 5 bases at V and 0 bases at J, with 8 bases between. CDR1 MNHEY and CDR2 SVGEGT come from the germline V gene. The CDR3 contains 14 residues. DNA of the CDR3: TGTGCCAGCAGTCGACAGAGCTCTGGAAACACCATATATTTT. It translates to CASSRQSSGNTIYF.

CDR3: CASQARGSSYNEQFF. CDR3 in DNA: TGTGCCAGCCAAGCCCGGGGGAGCTCCTACAATGAGCAGTTCTTC. V and J are TRBV27 and TRBJ2-1; TRBD2 might be the D (6 bases). Trimming pared 8 bases from V and 0 bases from J, leaving 14 bases between. The CDR3 totals 15 residues. Germline V CDR1 and CDR2: MNHEY, SMNVEV (reference sequence).

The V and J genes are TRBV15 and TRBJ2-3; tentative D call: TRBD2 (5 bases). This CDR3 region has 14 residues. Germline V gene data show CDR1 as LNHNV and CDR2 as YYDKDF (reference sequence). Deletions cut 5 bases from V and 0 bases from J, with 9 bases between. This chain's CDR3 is CATSQGLSTDTQYF. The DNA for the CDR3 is TGTGCCACCAGCCAAGGACTCAGCACAGATACGCAGTATTTT.